These 22 T cell receptor beta chains were sequenced from one sample in a study of blood T cells in healthy people across ages. Next came a second PCR, run for about 6 to 12 cycles, which used a sample-barcoded 5' primer along with a J-beta primer mix. TCRdb reprocessed the 5' RACE reads via MiXCR and lists one record per CDR3 protein. The profile covers some 560,000 distinct CDR3 sequences, with over 25% appearing a single time and 3% to 4% taken by the ten largest. The same specimen was also included in a second study, on T cells of mothers and their children.

Specimen: blood. Source of these receptors: a boy aged 2 to 10 in good health.

The chain combines TRBV6-2 or TRBV6-3 with TRBJ2-5, with TRBD1 matching 8 bases. The last part of the DNA fits TRBJ2-1 better; the J call may be wrong. The CDR3 length is 18 residues. The germline gives CDR1 MNHEY, CDR2 SVGEGT. The CDR3 DNA is TGTGCCAGCAGTTACTCGCCCCCTGCAGGGGGCATTTACAATGAGCAGTTCTTC. Protein: CASSYSPPAGGIYNEQFF.

V usage is TRBV4-3 and J usage is TRBJ2-1; TRBD2 aligns across 14 bases. Gene TRBJ2-7 matches the end of the DNA better, so the J call may be wrong. Germline V gene data show CDR1 as LGHNA and CDR2 as YSLEER. The CDR3 is made up of 19 amino acids. The CDR3 protein is CASSPGAGTSGSGGYEQYF. DNA for the CDR3: TGCGCCAGCAGCCCAGGTGCCGGGACTAGCGGGAGCGGGGGTTACGAGCAGTACTTC.

This sequence joins TRBV7-9 and TRBJ2-4; maybe TRBD2 (6 bases). V was cut by 4 bases and J by 5 bases, with 12 bases left in between. This CDR3 spans 14 amino acids. CDR1 is SEHNR and CDR2 is FQNEAQ in the germline V gene (reference sequence). In nucleotides, the CDR3 is TGTGCCAGCAGCTGGGGGGAATGGGAAAACATTCAGTACTTC. Its translation is CASSWGEWENIQYF.

V and J are TRBV2 and TRBJ1-3, with D possibly TRBD1 on 6 matching bases. V was cut by 6 bases and J by 6 bases, with 12 bases left in between. The V gene's germline CDR1 is SNHLY and CDR2 FYNNEI. The CDR3 is 13 residues long. The CDR3: CASSGDTINTIYF. CDR3 coding DNA: TGTGCCAGCAGCGGGGACACCATAAACACCATATATTTT. The full variable domain, completed using reference TRBV2 and TRBJ1-3, is EPEVTQTPSHQVTQMGQEVILRCVPISNHLYFYWYRQILGQKVEFLVSFYNNEISEKSEIFDDQFSVERPDGSNFTLKIRSTKLEDSAMYFCASSGDTINTIYFGEGSWLTVV.

This clonotype was recorded a few times. V usage is TRBV5-6 and J usage is TRBJ2-7, with a weak D call TRBD2 (5 bases). The CDR3 has 13 residues. Trimming took 0 bases from V and 7 from J, leaving 11 bases between them. In germline, CDR1 is SGHDT, CDR2 YYEEEE. CDR3: CASSLGQRWEQYF. CDR3 DNA: TGTGCCAGCAGCTTGGGGCAGCGGTGGGAGCAGTACTTC. Drawing the rest from reference TRBV5-6 and TRBJ2-7, the complete variable domain is DAGVTQSPTHLIKTRGQQVTLRCSPKSGHDTVSWYQQALGQGPQFIFQYYEEEERQRGNFPDRFSGHQFPNYSSELNVNALLLGDSALYLCASSLGQRWEQYFGPGTRLTVT.

This clonotype was seen at least ten times. This sequence joins TRBV7-9 and TRBJ1-1; weak D call: TRBD1 (6 bases). CDR1 SEHNR and CDR2 FQNEAQ come from the germline V gene (reference sequence). V was cut by 5 bases and J by 4 bases, with 14 bases left in between. This CDR3 has 14 amino acids. The CDR3 protein is CASSRSRGVTEAFF. For the CDR3, the DNA is TGTGCCAGCAGCCGCAGTAGGGGGGTCACTGAAGCTTTCTTT.

The chain combines TRBV20-1 with TRBJ2-1; 8 bases line up with TRBD2. V lost 5 bases and J lost 5; bases outside the gene matches: 8. There are 14 residues in the CDR3. Germline lookup yields CDR1 DFQATT and CDR2 SNEGSKA (reference sequence). CDR3 sequence: CSAGGLAYNNEQFF. CDR3 DNA: TGCAGTGCTGGCGGACTAGCATACAACAATGAGCAGTTCTTC.

This clonotype was counted only a few times. This sequence joins TRBV14 and TRBJ2-7; D ambiguous. Looked up from germline, CDR1 is SGHDN and CDR2 is FVKESK. CDR3 length equals 12 residues. V was clipped by 0 bases and J by 2 bases, with 2 bases between them. In nucleotides, the CDR3 is TGTGCCAGCAGCCAAGAACCCTACGAGCAGTACTTC. Translated: CASSQEPYEQYF.

This clonotype was seen many times. At one boundary the junction diverges from the germline segment, which might be a read error. This rearrangement joins TRBV7-9 to TRBJ2-7, with D perhaps TRBD2 (7 bases). Germline CDR1 reads SEHNR; CDR2 reads FQNEAQ (reference sequence). The CDR3 totals 13 residues. The CDR3 region has the DNA TGTGCCAGCAGTTTAGGGAGGGGGTACGAGCAGTACTTC. Its protein is CASSLGRGYEQYF.

This rearrangement joins TRBV5-1 to TRBJ2-7; the D gene is possibly TRBD2 (6 bases). The V gene lost 0 bases and the J gene lost 4 bases, with 26 bases spanning the gap. In germline, CDR1 is SGHRS, CDR2 YFSETQ. This CDR3 is 19 amino acids long. The CDR3 sequence is CASSLGGATGVFPGYEQYF. CDR3 nucleotide sequence: TGCGCCAGCAGCTTGGGGGGAGCAACGGGGGTGTTCCCGGGATACGAGCAGTACTTC.

The table lists this clonotype with a few counts. The chain is built from TRBV5-1 and TRBJ2-5, with TRBD2 identical over 13 bases. The J call may be faulty, since TRBJ2-1 better matches the DNA end. The CDR3 has 18 residues. From germline, CDR1 is SGHRS and CDR2 YFSETQ. As DNA, the CDR3 is TGCGCCAGCACCTGGACTAGCGGGGGCCCGAGCTCCTACAATGAGCAGTTCTTC. It is translated as CASTWTSGGPSSYNEQFF.

With respect to this clonotype: This may arise from a read error, as a much more abundant clone is one base away. This chain connects TRBV10-3 to TRBJ1-2; 8 bases are a match to TRBD1. The trim removed 3 bases at V and 9 bases at J, leaving 9 bases unmatched. The CDR3 runs to 14 residues. CDR1 ENHRY and CDR2 SYGVKD come from the germline V gene. The CDR3 sequence is CAISDPRGLGSYTF. CDR3 bases: TGTGCCATCAGTGACCCCAGGGGGCTGGGAAGCTACACCTTC.

The sample holds many counts of this clonotype. The V and J genes are TRBV7-2 and TRBJ1-3; no reliable D call. Trimming took off 5 bases at V and 0 bases at J, with 8 bases between the two ends. Germline CDR1 reads SGHTA; CDR2 reads FQGNSA. This CDR3 spans 14 amino acids. CDR3: CASSLSSSGNTIYF. CDR3 in DNA: TGTGCCAGCAGCCTATCGAGCTCTGGAAACACCATATATTTT.

This clonotype was counted ten times or more. The chain links TRBV6-5 to TRBJ1-1; D uncertain. This CDR3 has 13 residues. Germline V lookup: CDR1 MNHEY, CDR2 SVGAGI. The V end lost 0 bases, the J end lost 6 bases, and 8 bases lay between the germline ends. The DNA of the CDR3 is TGTGCCAGCAGTTACTCCGCCCTAGCTGAAGCTTTCTTT. Translated: CASSYSALAEAFF.

The V and J genes are TRBV27 and TRBJ1-1, with TRBD1 identical over 7 bases. Germline V gene lookup returns CDR1 MNHEY and CDR2 SMNVEV (reference sequence). V lost 5 bases to trimming and J lost 4 bases; unmatched junction nucleotides: 7. The CDR3 spans 14 residues. The CDR3 loop reads CASSPQGVGTEAFF. CDR3 nucleotides: TGTGCCAGCAGTCCCCAGGGGGTGGGCACTGAAGCTTTCTTT.

The CDR3: CASSSISGGRTDTQYF. DNA for the CDR3: TGTGCCAGCAGCTCCATCAGCGGGGGGCGCACAGATACGCAGTATTTT. J is TRBJ2-3 and V is TRBV7-9; 9 nucleotides match TRBD2. Germline CDR1 and CDR2: SEHNR and FQNEAQ (reference sequence). The CDR3 is made up of 16 amino acids. V dropped 4 bases and J dropped 1; count of bases not matched to a gene: 6. Variable domain in full (rest from reference TRBV7-9 and TRBJ2-3): DTGVSQNPRHKITKRGQNVTFRCDPISEHNRLYWYRQTLGQGPEFLTYFQNEAQLEKSRLLSDRFSAERPKGSFSTLEIQRTEQGDSAMYLCASSSISGGRTDTQYFGPGTRLTVL.

A few counts support this clonotype. The rearrangement uses TRBV11-2 and TRBJ1-1; maybe TRBD1 (5 bases). The CDR3 is 14 residues long. Trimming shortened V by 4 bases and J by 4 bases, and 13 bases separated the two germline ends. Germline CDR1 SGHAT, CDR2 FQNNGV. The CDR3 is CASSSPRGSTEAFF. For the CDR3, the DNA is TGTGCCAGCAGCTCTCCCCGGGGGAGCACTGAAGCTTTCTTT.

Only a few counts were recorded for this clonotype. The rearrangement uses TRBV27 and TRBJ1-6; tentative D call: TRBD1 (6 bases). This CDR3 is 15 amino acids long. V lost 5 bases and J 6 bases, leaving 14 bases between the germline ends. Germline loops: CDR1 MNHEY, CDR2 SMNVEV (reference sequence). For the CDR3, the DNA is TGTGCCAGCAGTACAACAGGGTGGGGTAATTCACCCCTCCACTTT. It is translated as CASSTTGWGNSPLHF.

Regarding this clonotype: This is likely a read error, given that the CDR3 carries no conserved phenylalanine or tryptophan at its end. For the CDR3, the DNA is TGCAGCGCCACTAGCGGGGGTGGCCCCATTGAGCAGTTCTTA. Amino acid sequence: CSATSGGGPIEQFL. The rearrangement links TRBV29-1 to TRBJ2-1; 11 nucleotides line up with TRBD2. Trimming took 7 bases from V and 9 from J; bases not matched to a gene: 11. The length of the CDR3 is 14 residues. Germline values: CDR1 SQVTM, CDR2 ANQGSEA.

Only a few counts were recorded for this clonotype. CDR3 sequence reads: CASHPLTGDWNEQYF. Here the CDR3 DNA reads TGTGCCAGCCACCCCTTGACGGGGGACTGGAACGAGCAGTACTTC. The chain combines TRBV7-9 with TRBJ2-7; perhaps TRBD2 as D (6 bases). This CDR3 region has 15 residues. V lost 8 bases and J lost 5, with 22 bases in between. Germline V CDR1 and CDR2: SEHNR, FQNEAQ (reference sequence).

The V call is TRBV7-2, the J call TRBJ1-5, with TRBD1 matching over 8 bases. CDR1 and CDR2 from the germline V gene are SGHTA and FQGNSA. The V gene end was trimmed by 0 bases and the J gene end by 7 bases; junction bases not matched to a gene: 11. The CDR3 is made up of 17 amino acids. The CDR3 region is CASSLALGRGREQPQHF. The CDR3 DNA reads TGTGCCAGCAGCTTAGCGCTGGGCAGGGGGCGCGAACAGCCCCAGCATTTT.

The V gene is TRBV14, the J gene TRBJ2-7; D remains ambiguous. Trimming cost V 1 base and J 4 bases, with 11 bases left between them. Germline V CDR1 and CDR2: SGHDN, FVKESK. The length of the CDR3 is 14 residues. The DNA of the CDR3 is TGTGCCAGCAGCCAAGCTCCCCCGGGTTACGAGCAGTACTTC. This codes for CASSQAPPGYEQYF.